This T cell receptor beta chain comes out of a study of T cell responses to AZD1222 COVID-19 vaccine. On the study more broadly: Second doses that came at about 4 or about 12 weeks were put together.

Findings and caveats of the study: Compared with day 0, the breadth and depth of the Spike-specific TCR repertoire rose significantly after two doses of AZD1222. A mostly white British donor set with more females was recruited, and clonal diversity was possibly underestimated.

Trimming removed 6 bases from V and 2 bases from J, with 22 bases in between. Germline V gene data show CDR1 as SEHNR and CDR2 as FQNEAQ (reference sequence). The CDR3 totals 17 residues. A note on this clone: The antigen remains unidentified.

Profiling relied on immunoSEQ multiplex PCR, and the TCRdb table lists in-frame clones only, not all of them. This sample carries about 130,000 clones, 92% of them seen once, and the ten largest clones take about 2.1%. V gene TRBV7-9 combines with J gene TRBJ1-1; D gene ambiguous. This receptor was identified in an adult in good health. Sequencing used peripheral blood, obtained on day 0 of AZD1222 vaccination. Written as DNA, the CDR3 is TGTGCCAGCAGTTATATCGGCGCACGGGATATTAACACTGAAGCTTTCTTT. Its protein product is CASSYIGARDINTEAFF.